This T cell receptor (beta chain) was sequenced during a study of blood T cell repertoires in COVID-19. On the study more broadly: Acute and convalescent COVID-19 samples came from the United States, Italy and Spain. Nucleic acid was either cDNA or gDNA, and it came from T cells, B-cell-depleted T cells, or PBMCs.

Methods used by the authors: From reference gene primer amplification, estimates of nucleated cell counts were derived. This table comes from immunoSEQ multiplex PCR, and its TCRdb copy is limited to in-frame clones, with some not included. V, J and clone size reflect that table, while D and trimming were determined from the DNA. This table has 60,000 to 80,000 clones, roughly 89% appearing once. This receptor was obtained from a woman of 80 years or more with acute or convalescent COVID-19. Source material: peripheral blood.

The CDR3 region is CASSFEGRTSVEQYF. CDR3 nucleotide sequence: TGTGCCAGCAGTTTTGAGGGGAGGACATCCGTCGAGCAGTACTTC. The genes are TRBV28 and TRBJ2-7, with D possibly TRBD2 on 6 matching bases. The CDR3 loop spans 15 amino acids. Germline V lookup: CDR1 MDHEN, CDR2 SYDVKM. Trimming removed 3 bases at V and 6 bases at J, with 18 bases between.